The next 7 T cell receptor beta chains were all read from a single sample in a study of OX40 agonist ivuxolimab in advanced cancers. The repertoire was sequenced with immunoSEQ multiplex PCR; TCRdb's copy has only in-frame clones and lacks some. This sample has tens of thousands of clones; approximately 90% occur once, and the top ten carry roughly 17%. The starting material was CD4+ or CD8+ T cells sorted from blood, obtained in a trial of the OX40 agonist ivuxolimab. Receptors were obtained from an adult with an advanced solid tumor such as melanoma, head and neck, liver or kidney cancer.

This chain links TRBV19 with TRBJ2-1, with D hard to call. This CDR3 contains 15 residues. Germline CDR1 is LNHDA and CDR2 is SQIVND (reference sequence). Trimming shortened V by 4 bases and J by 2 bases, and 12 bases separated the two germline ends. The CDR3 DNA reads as TGTGCCAGTAGTAAAAATACCGGGCCCTACAATGAGCAGTTCTTC. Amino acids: CASSKNTGPYNEQFF.

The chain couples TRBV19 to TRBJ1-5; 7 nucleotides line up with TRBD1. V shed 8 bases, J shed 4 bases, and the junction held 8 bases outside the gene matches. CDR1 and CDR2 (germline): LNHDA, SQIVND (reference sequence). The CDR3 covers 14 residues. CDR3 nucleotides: TGTGCCAGTGGCTTACACAGGGGAAATCAGCCCCAGCATTTT. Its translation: CASGLHRGNQPQHF.

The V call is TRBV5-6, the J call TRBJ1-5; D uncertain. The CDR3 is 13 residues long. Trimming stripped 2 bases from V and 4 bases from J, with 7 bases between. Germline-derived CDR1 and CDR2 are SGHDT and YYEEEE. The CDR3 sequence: CASSLRENQPQHF. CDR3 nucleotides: TGTGCCAGCAGCTTACGGGAGAATCAGCCCCAGCATTTT. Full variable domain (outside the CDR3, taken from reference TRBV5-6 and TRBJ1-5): DAGVTQSPTHLIKTRGQQVTLRCSPKSGHDTVSWYQQALGQGPQFIFQYYEEEERQRGNFPDRFSGHQFPNYSSELNVNALLLGDSALYLCASSLRENQPQHFGDGTRLSIL.

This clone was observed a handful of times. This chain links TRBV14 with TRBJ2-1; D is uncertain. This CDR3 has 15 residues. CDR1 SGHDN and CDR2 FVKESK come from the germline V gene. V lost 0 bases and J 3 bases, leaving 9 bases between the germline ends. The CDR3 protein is CASSQEFSIYNEQFF. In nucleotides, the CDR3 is TGTGCCAGCAGCCAAGAGTTTAGTATCTACAATGAGCAGTTCTTC.

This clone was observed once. The CDR3 region is CASSLGRGRGDEQFF. In nucleotides, the CDR3 is TGCGCCAGCAGCTTGGGCAGGGGGCGCGGAGATGAGCAGTTCTTC. The rearrangement joins TRBV5-1 to TRBJ2-1; 8 bases align to TRBD1. Trimming took 0 bases from V and 8 from J; bases not matched to a gene: 7. CDR1 and CDR2 from the germline V gene are SGHRS and YFSETQ. The CDR3 runs 15 residues.

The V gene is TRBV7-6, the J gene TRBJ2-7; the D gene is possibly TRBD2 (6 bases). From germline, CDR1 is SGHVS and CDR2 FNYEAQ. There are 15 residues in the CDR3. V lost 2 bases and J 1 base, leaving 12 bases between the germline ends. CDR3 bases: TGTGCCAGCAGCTTAAGGGTTGGGACTTCCTACGAGCAGTACTTC. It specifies CASSLRVGTSYEQYF.

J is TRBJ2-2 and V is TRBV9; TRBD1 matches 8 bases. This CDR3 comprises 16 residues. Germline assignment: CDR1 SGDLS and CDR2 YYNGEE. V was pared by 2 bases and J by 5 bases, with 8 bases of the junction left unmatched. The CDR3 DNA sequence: TGTGCCAGCAGCGTGGCAGGGGGCTTTTATACCGGGGAGCTGTTTTTT. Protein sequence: CASSVAGGFYTGELFF.